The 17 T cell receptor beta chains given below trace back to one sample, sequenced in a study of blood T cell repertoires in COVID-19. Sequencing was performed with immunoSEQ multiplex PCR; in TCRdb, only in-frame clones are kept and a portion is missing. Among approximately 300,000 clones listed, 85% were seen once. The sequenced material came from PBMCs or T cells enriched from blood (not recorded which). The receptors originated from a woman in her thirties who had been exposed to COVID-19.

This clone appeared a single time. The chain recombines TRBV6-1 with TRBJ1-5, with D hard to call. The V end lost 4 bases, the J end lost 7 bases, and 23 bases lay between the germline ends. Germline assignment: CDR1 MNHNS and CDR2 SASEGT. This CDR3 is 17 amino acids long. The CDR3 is CASSGRGSGVIDQPQHF. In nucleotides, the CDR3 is TGTGCCAGCAGTGGTCGGGGTTCCGGGGTTATAGACCAGCCCCAGCATTTT.

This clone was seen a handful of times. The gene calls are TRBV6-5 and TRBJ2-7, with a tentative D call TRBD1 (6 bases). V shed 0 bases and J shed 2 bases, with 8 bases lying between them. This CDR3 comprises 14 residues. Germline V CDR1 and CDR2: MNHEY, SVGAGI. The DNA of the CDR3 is TGTGCCAGCAGTTACTCGACAGGAGCCTACGAGCAGTACTTC. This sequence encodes CASSYSTGAYEQYF.

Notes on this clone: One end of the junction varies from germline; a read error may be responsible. This chain's CDR3 is CASSLTGTSYNEQFF. Here the CDR3 DNA reads TGTGCTAGCAGTCTCACCGGGACTAGCTACAATGAGCAGTTCTTC. The chain uses TRBV7-7 and TRBJ2-1; TRBD2 matches 8 bases. Germline V gives CDR1 SSHAT, CDR2 FNYEAQ (reference sequence). The length of the CDR3 is 15 residues.

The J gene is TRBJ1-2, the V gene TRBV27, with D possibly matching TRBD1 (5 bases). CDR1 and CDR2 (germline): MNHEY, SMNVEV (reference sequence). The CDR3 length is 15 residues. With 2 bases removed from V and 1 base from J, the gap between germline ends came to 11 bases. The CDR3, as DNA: TGTGCCAGCAGTTTACTGGCAGGGATTAACTATGGCTACACCTTC. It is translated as CASSLLAGINYGYTF.

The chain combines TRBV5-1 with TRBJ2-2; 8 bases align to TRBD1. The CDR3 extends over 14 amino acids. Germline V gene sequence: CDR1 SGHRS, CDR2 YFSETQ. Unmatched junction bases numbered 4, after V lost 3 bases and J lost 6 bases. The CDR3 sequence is CASSSTGDSGELFF. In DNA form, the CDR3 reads TGCGCCAGCAGCTCGACAGGGGATTCCGGGGAGCTGTTTTTT.

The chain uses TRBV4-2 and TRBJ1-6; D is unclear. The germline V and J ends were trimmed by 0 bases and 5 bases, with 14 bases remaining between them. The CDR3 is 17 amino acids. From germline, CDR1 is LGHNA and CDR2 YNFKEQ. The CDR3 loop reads CASSQESRGGHNSPLHF. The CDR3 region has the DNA TGTGCCAGCAGCCAAGAGTCGAGAGGAGGCCATAATTCACCCCTCCACTTT.

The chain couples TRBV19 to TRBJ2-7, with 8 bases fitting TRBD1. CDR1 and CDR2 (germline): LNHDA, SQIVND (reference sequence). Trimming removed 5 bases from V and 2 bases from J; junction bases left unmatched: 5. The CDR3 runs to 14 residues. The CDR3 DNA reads TGTGCCAGTAGTTTAGGACAGGGAACCTACGAGCAGTACTTC. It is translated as CASSLGQGTYEQYF.

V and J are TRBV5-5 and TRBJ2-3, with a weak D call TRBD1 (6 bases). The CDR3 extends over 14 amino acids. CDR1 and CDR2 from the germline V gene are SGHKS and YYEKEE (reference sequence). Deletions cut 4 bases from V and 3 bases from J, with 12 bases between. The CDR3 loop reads CASSQGRKTDTQYF. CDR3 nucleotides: TGTGCCAGCAGCCAGGGGCGGAAAACAGATACGCAGTATTTT.

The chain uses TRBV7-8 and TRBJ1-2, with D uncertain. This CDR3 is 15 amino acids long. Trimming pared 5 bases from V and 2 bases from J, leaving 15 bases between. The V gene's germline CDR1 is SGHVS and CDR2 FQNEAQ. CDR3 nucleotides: TGTGCCAGCAGCAAATCTAGGACTTACAACTATGGCTACACCTTC. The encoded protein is CASSKSRTYNYGYTF.

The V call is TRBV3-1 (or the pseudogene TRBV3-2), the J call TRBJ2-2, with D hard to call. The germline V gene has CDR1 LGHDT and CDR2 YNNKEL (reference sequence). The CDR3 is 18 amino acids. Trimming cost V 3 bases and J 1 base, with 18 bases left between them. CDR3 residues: CASSQGTNLGLNTGELFF. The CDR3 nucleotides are TGTGCCAGCAGCCAGGGTACCAATTTGGGCTTGAACACCGGGGAGCTGTTTTTT.

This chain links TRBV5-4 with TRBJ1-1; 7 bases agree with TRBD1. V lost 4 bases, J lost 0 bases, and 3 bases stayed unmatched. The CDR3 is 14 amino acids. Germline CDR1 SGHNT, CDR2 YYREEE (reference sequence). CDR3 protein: CASSPQGVNTEAFF. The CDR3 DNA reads TGTGCCAGCAGCCCTCAGGGGGTGAACACTGAAGCTTTCTTT.

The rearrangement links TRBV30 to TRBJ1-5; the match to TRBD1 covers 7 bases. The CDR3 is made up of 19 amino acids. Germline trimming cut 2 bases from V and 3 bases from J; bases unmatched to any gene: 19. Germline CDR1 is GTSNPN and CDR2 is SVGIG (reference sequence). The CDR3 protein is CAWSPKDRLLKRNNQPQHF. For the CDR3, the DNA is TGTGCCTGGAGTCCAAAGGACAGGCTCCTAAAGAGAAACAATCAGCCCCAGCATTTT.

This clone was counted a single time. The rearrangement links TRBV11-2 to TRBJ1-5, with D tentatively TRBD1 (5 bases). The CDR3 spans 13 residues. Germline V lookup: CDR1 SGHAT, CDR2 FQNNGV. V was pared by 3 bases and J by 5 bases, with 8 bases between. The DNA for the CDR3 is TGTGCCAGCAGCTTCCAGGGCTATCAGCCCCAGCATTTT. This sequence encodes CASSFQGYQPQHF.

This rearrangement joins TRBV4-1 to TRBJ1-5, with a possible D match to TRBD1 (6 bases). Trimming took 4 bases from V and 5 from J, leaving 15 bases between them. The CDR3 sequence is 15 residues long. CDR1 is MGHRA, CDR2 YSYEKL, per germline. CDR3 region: CASSPPGQIDQPQHF. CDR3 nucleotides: TGCGCCAGCAGCCCCCCGGGACAAATTGATCAGCCCCAGCATTTT.

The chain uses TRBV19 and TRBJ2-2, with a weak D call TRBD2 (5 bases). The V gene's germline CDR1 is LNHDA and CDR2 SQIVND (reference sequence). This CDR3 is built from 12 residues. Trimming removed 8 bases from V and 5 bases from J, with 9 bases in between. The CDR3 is CASYRGTGELFF. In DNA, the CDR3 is TGTGCCAGTTACCGGGGAACCGGGGAGCTGTTTTTT.

The chain's CDR3 is CASSRVRRAGDYNEQFF. The CDR3 nucleotides are TGTGCCAGCAGTCGAGTTCGTCGAGCGGGAGACTACAATGAGCAGTTCTTC. The V gene is TRBV28, the J gene TRBJ2-1; 8 nucleotides match TRBD2. The trim removed 5 bases at V and 3 bases at J, leaving 12 bases unmatched. CDR3 size: 17 residues. Germline CDR1 and CDR2: MDHEN and SYDVKM.

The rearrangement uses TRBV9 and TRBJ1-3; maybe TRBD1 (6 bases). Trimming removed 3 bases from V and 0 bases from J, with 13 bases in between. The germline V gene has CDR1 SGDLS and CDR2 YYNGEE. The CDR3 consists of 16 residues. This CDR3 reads CASSAHDRSSGNTIYF. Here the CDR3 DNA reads TGTGCCAGCAGCGCCCATGACAGGAGCTCTGGAAACACCATATATTTT.